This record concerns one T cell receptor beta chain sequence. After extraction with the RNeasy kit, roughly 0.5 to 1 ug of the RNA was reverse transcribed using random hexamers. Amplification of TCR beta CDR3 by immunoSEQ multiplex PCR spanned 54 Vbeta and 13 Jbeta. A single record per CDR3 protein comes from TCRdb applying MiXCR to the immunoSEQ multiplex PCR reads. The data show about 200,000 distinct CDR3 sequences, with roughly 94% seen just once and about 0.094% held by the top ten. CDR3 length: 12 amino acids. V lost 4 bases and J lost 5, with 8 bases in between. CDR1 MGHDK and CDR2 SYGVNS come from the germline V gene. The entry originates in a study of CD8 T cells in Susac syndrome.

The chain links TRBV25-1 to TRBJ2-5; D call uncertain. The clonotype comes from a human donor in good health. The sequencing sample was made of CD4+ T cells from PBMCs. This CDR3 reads CASSVSPETQYF. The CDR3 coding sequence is TGTGCCAGCAGTGTTAGCCCGGAGACCCAGTACTTC.